These 19 T cell receptor beta chains were sequenced from one sample in a study of OX40 agonist ivuxolimab in advanced cancers. Sequencing used immunoSEQ multiplex PCR; TCRdb keeps in-frame clones, though not all of them. The data hold some 70,000 clones, with approximately 90% observed a single time. This material consisted of CD4+ or CD8+ T cells sorted from blood, taken in a trial of the OX40 agonist ivuxolimab. The receptors shown here come from an adult with an advanced solid tumor such as melanoma, head and neck, liver or kidney cancer.

The chain has TRBV7-2 and TRBJ1-1; D gene uncertain. Germline-derived CDR1 and CDR2 are SGHTA and FQGNSA. The length of the CDR3 is 10 residues. V lost 6 bases and J 12 bases, leaving 11 bases between the germline ends. The CDR3, as DNA: TGTGCCAGCAGTGAGCGCCTCCCTTTCTTT. The encoded protein is CASSERLPFF.

This rearrangement joins TRBV19 to TRBJ2-2; tentatively, D is TRBD2 (5 bases). This CDR3 is 15 amino acids long. Deletions cut 6 bases from V and 2 bases from J, with 13 bases between. Germline CDR1 LNHDA, CDR2 SQIVND (reference sequence). The CDR3 nucleotides are TGTGCCAGTAGGAGGGCAGGCTCAAACACCGGGGAGCTGTTTTTT. Protein: CASRRAGSNTGELFF.

The chain employs TRBV11-3 and TRBJ2-7; D tentatively reads TRBD1 or TRBD2 (5 bases each). The germline V gene has CDR1 SGHNT and CDR2 YENEEA. Trimming removed 1 base from V and 0 bases from J, with 13 bases in between. The CDR3 contains 16 residues. The CDR3 region has the DNA TGTGCCAGCAGCTTAGCTGGGACGCGTTTCTCCTACGAGCAGTACTTC. It codes for CASSLAGTRFSYEQYF.

This chain connects TRBV10-3 to TRBJ2-5, with D tentatively TRBD1 (6 bases). This CDR3 contains 14 residues. Trimming removed 4 bases from V and 4 bases from J, with 13 bases in between. Germline assignment: CDR1 ENHRY and CDR2 SYGVKD. For the CDR3, the DNA is TGTGCCATCAGTGTAGGCCAGGGGAGAGAGACCCAGTACTTC. It yields the protein CAISVGQGRETQYF.

This chain joins TRBV7-9 and TRBJ1-2, with 7 nucleotides matching TRBD1. V dropped 1 base and J dropped 5; count of bases not matched to a gene: 4. CDR1 is SEHNR and CDR2 is FQNEAQ in the germline V gene (reference sequence). CDR3 length: 14 residues. For the CDR3, the DNA is TGTGCCAGCAGCTTAGAAACAGGGGATTATGGCTACACCTTC. As protein: CASSLETGDYGYTF.

CDR3 sequence reads: CASSLGTGRETQYF. CDR3 in DNA: TGTGCCAGTAGTCTTGGGACAGGGCGAGAGACCCAGTACTTC. This chain connects TRBV19 to TRBJ2-5; 9 bases are a match to TRBD1. V trimming: 5 bases; J trimming: 4 bases; junction bases outside the gene matches: 5. CDR1 and CDR2 from the germline V gene are LNHDA and SQIVND (reference sequence). The CDR3 loop spans 14 amino acids.

The rearrangement uses TRBV5-3 and TRBJ2-3; D not certain. TRBV5-3 is treated as an ORF (open reading frame) with a function not yet certain. The CDR3 totals 12 residues. V was pared by 0 bases and J by 4 bases, with 3 bases between. The CDR3 loop reads CARSLVADTQYF. Written as DNA, the CDR3 is TGTGCCAGAAGCTTGGTAGCAGATACGCAGTATTTT.

This sequence joins TRBV20-1 and TRBJ2-5; D might be TRBD2 (5 bases). Germline CDR1 and CDR2: DFQATT and SNEGSKA (reference sequence). This CDR3 spans 10 amino acids. The CDR3 sequence is CRGGGETQYF. DNA for the CDR3: TGCAGAGGAGGTGGAGAGACCCAGTACTTC.

The chain has TRBV7-9 and TRBJ2-6; D is ambiguous. The germline V gene encodes CDR1 SEHNR and CDR2 FQNEAQ (reference sequence). Trimming shortened V by 1 base and J by 4 bases, and 2 bases separated the two germline ends. This CDR3 spans 13 amino acids. Here the CDR3 reads CASSLGGANVLTF. In DNA, the CDR3 is TGTGCCAGCAGCTTAGGAGGGGCCAACGTCCTGACTTTC.

V and J are TRBV19 and TRBJ1-5; D is undetermined. Trimming left V 5 bases short and J 1 base short, with 9 bases between. CDR3 length equals 14 residues. Germline V gene sequence: CDR1 LNHDA, CDR2 SQIVND (reference sequence). The CDR3 reads CASSRMRSNQPQHF. The CDR3 DNA sequence: TGTGCCAGTAGTCGCATGAGGAGCAATCAGCCCCAGCATTTT.

This chain connects TRBV6-1 to TRBJ2-4; 7 bases line up with TRBD2. The V and J ends lost 8 bases and 10 bases, in that order; junction bases with no gene match: 5. CDR1 and CDR2 (germline): MNHNS, SASEGT. This CDR3 has 11 residues. The CDR3 nucleotides are TGTGCCAGCGGGGGGACTACTATTCAGTACTTC. It translates to CASGGTTIQYF.

This chain joins TRBV6-5 and TRBJ1-3; TRBD1 matches at 7 bases. With V trimmed by 5 bases and J by 3 bases, 7 bases remained unmatched. CDR3 length: 15 amino acids. The germline V gene encodes CDR1 MNHEY and CDR2 SVGAGI. CDR3: CASSPRQGFGNTIYF. The CDR3 coding sequence is TGTGCCAGCAGTCCACGACAGGGATTTGGAAACACCATATATTTT.

The chain has TRBV30 and TRBJ1-1; 9 nucleotides align to TRBD1. The CDR3 loop spans 15 amino acids. Germline V gene data show CDR1 as GTSNPN and CDR2 as SVGIG (reference sequence). V was clipped by 1 base and J by 1 base; unmatched bases: 4. The CDR3 loop reads CAWSGRGQGNTEAFF. The CDR3 DNA follows: TGTGCCTGGAGTGGAAGGGGACAGGGGAACACTGAAGCTTTCTTT. Together with reference TRBV30 and TRBJ1-1, the CDR3 gives the full variable domain: SQTIHQWPATLVQPVGSPLSLECTVEGTSNPNLYWYRQAAGRGLQLLFYSVGIGQISSEVPQNLSASRPQDRQFILSSKKLLLSDSGFYLCAWSGRGQGNTEAFFGQGTRLTVV.

The chain recombines TRBV30 with TRBJ2-2, with 7 bases lining up with TRBD1. V trimming: 5 bases; J trimming: 5 bases; junction bases outside the gene matches: 5. This CDR3 has 13 residues. The germline CDR1 and CDR2 sequences are GTSNPN and SVGIG (reference sequence). CDR3 DNA: TGTGCCTGGGACGGACAGGCTACCGGGGAGCTGTTTTTT. As protein: CAWDGQATGELFF.

J is TRBJ1-2 and V is TRBV7-9; a possible D gene is TRBD1 (5 bases). The CDR3 extends over 16 amino acids. The V gene's germline CDR1 is SEHNR and CDR2 FQNEAQ (reference sequence). Trimming took off 5 bases at V and 3 bases at J, with 19 bases between the two ends. The chain's CDR3 is CASSPGREGVYYGYTF. DNA of the CDR3: TGTGCCAGCAGCCCCGGGAGAGAAGGGGTGTACTATGGCTACACCTTC.

This clone was picked up one time. The chain joins TRBV10-1 to TRBJ2-7; D is unclear. The CDR3 spans 14 residues. Germline V gives CDR1 WNHNN, CDR2 SYGVQD (reference sequence). Trimming removed 0 bases at V and 4 bases at J, with 10 bases between. This CDR3 is CASSESTAGYEQYF. The CDR3 nucleotides read TGCGCCAGCAGTGAGTCTACAGCCGGATACGAGCAGTACTTC.

The rearrangement joins TRBV29-1 to TRBJ1-2, with TRBD1 as a possible D gene (5 bases). Trimming cost V 4 bases and J 4 bases, with 10 bases left between them. The CDR3 loop spans 12 amino acids. Germline V gene lookup returns CDR1 SQVTM and CDR2 ANQGSEA. The CDR3, as DNA: TGCAGCGTTGTCGGGGGGTCCTATGGCTACACCTTC. This codes for CSVVGGSYGYTF.

The chain uses TRBV27 and TRBJ2-7; TRBD1 matches 10 bases. V shed 4 bases and J 4 bases; nucleotides not matched to a gene: 13. Looked up from germline, CDR1 is MNHEY and CDR2 is SMNVEV (reference sequence). The CDR3 runs to 17 residues. CDR3 sequence: CASSSITGTGENYEQYF. CDR3 nucleotide sequence: TGTGCCAGCAGTTCTATCACCGGGACAGGGGAAAATTACGAGCAGTACTTC.

The V call is TRBV19, the J call TRBJ1-5, with 10 bases aligning to TRBD1. Germline assignment: CDR1 LNHDA and CDR2 SQIVND (reference sequence). With V trimmed by 4 bases and J by 5 bases, 2 bases remained unmatched. The CDR3 is 14 amino acids. The CDR3 sequence is CASSTTGGDQPQHF. DNA for the CDR3: TGTGCCAGTAGTACGACAGGGGGCGATCAGCCCCAGCATTTT.